The rows below give T cell receptor beta chains drawn from one sample of a study of cytomegalovirus exposure and HLA in healthy donors. Using immunoSEQ multiplex PCR, the repertoire was profiled, and TCRdb retains in-frame clones only, with some absent. Its listing shows 150,000 to 200,000 clones. Sequenced sample: PBMCs. The receptors were sampled from a man in his thirties or forties in good health and CMV-seronegative. The conserved cysteine and the conserved F or W are not part of the CDR3 here. Each record gives: J gene, V gene, CDR3 protein.

j_gene: TRBJ2-5; v_gene: TRBV19; CDR3aa: ASSIGGSGGARETQY
j_gene: TRBJ2-1; v_gene: TRBV5-6; CDR3aa: ASSPLLLAAPRNEQF
j_gene: TRBJ1-6; v_gene: TRBV7-9; CDR3aa: ASSSPRQGASPLH
j_gene: TRBJ1-2; v_gene: TRBV5-1; CDR3aa: ASSYMGAGYGYT
j_gene: TRBJ2-5; v_gene: TRBV19; CDR3aa: ASSIEPPGLAGNQETQY
j_gene: TRBJ1-1; v_gene: TRBV4-3; CDR3aa: ASSRTVNTEAF
j_gene: TRBJ1-5; v_gene: TRBV5-8; CDR3aa: ASSSRGQGYNQPQH
j_gene: TRBJ2-7; v_gene: TRBV19; CDR3aa: ASRSATGASYEQY
j_gene: TRBJ2-3; v_gene: TRBV19; CDR3aa: ASSIVRQSTDTQY
j_gene: TRBJ2-7; v_gene: TRBV5-4; CDR3aa: ASSLAGQGTYEQY
j_gene: TRBJ2-1; v_gene: TRBV30; CDR3aa: ATYSGRLRNEQF